This TCR beta chain appears in the sequencing data of a study of CD8+CD57+ T cells in acquired aplastic anemia. According to the study, genomic DNA was the template for TCR beta VDJ and CDR3 profiling. TCRdb analysed the reads with MiXCR anew, one entry per CDR3 protein. This sample carries 200,000 to 250,000 distinct CDR3 sequences, 65% of them seen once, and the ten largest clones take about 60%. Study-wide results and caveats: Between patients and controls, CD8+ Simpson's diversity did not vary significantly.

The patients chosen for sequencing had shown expansion of CD8+CD57+ cells (detected by flow cytometry). Concerning this clonotype: The antigen remains unidentified.

The junction had 11 bases not matched to a gene; V was cut back by 4 bases and J by 7 bases. Germline CDR1 and CDR2: ENHRY and SYGVKD. This CDR3 is built from 15 residues. The specimen sequenced was sorted CD4+, CD8+, or CD8+CD57+ T cells (not recorded which) from PBMCs. The sequence was collected from a human donor with aplastic anemia. The chain combines TRBV10-3 with TRBJ2-7, with 9 positions matching TRBD1. The CDR3 reads CAISVTGTGSNEQYF. In DNA, the CDR3 is TGTGCCATCAGTGTCACCGGGACAGGGTCTAATGAGCAGTACTTC.